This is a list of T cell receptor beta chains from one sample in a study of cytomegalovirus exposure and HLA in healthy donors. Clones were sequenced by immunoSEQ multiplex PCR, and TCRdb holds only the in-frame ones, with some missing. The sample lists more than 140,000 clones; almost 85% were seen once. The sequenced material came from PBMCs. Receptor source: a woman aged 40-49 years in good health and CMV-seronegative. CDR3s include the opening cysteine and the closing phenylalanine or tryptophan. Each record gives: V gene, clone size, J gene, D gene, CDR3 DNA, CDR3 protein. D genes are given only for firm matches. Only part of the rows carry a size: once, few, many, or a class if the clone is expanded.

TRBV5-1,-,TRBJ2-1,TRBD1,TGCGCCAGCAATCCCCCGGGACAGGGTCTAATTGAGCAGTTCTTC,CASNPPGQGLIEQFF
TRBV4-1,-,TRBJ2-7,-,TGCGCCAGCAGAAGAGAGGCTAACTCCTACGAGCAGTACTTC,CASRREANSYEQYF
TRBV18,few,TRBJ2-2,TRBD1,TGTGCCAGCTCACGGGGGACAGTCAACACCGGGGAGCTGTTTTTT,CASSRGTVNTGELFF
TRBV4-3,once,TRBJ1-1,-,TGCGCCAGCAGCCAAGAAGGGGTGGGGTCTGAAGCTTTCTTT,CASSQEGVGSEAFF
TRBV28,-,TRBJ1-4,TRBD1,TGTGCCAGCAGCCTCACAGGGGCAACATTCGAAAAACTGTTTTTT,CASSLTGATFEKLFF
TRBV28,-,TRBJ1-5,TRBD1,TGTGCCAGCCGGGACAGGGGGTTAAATCAGCCCCAGCATTTT,CASRDRGLNQPQHF
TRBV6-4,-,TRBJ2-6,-,TGTGCCAGCAGTGACTGGAGATCTGGGGCCAACGTCCTGACTTTC,CASSDWRSGANVLTF
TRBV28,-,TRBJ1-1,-,TGTGCCAGCATATCGTGGGAGGCTGAAGCTTTCTTT,CASISWEAEAFF
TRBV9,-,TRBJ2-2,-,TGTGCCAGCAGCCCCCGAGCCCACACCGGGGAGCTGTTTTTT,CASSPRAHTGELFF
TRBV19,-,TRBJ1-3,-,TGTGCCAGTAGTATGATTCAGATCTCTGGAAACACCATATATTTT,CASSMIQISGNTIYF
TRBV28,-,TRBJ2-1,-,TGTGCCAGCAGTTTATTAGTACTAGCCCATGAGCAGTTCTTC,CASSLLVLAHEQFF
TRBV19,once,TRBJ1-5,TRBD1,TGTGCCAGTAGTCCTTGGACAGGGGGTGGGAATCAGCCCCAGCATTTT,CASSPWTGGGNQPQHF
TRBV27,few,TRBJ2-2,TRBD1,TGTGCCAGCAGTGCGGACAGGGTGGCGTATACCGGGGAGCTGTTTTTT,CASSADRVAYTGELFF
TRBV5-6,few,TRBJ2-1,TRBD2,TGTGCCAGCAGCTTTCGTCTAGCGGGAGACAATGAGCAGTTCTTC,CASSFRLAGDNEQFF
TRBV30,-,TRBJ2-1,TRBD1,TGTGCCTGGAACAGGGGAAGTTACAATGAGCAGTTCTTC,CAWNRGSYNEQFF
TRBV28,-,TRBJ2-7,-,TGTGCCACCATGGTCGGGGGTAGCACGGCCTACGAGCAGTACTTC,CATMVGGSTAYEQYF
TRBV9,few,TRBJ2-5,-,TGTGCCAGCAGCGTACAGGGGGAGACCCAGTACTTC,CASSVQGETQYF
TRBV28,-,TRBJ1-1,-,TGTGCCAGCAGCCCAAGGTGGGGGGGGAAAACTGAAGCTTTCTTT,CASSPRWGGKTEAFF
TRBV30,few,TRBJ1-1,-,TGTGCCTGGAGTGTAGGATACAGGGTTGACACTGAAGCTTTCTTT,CAWSVGYRVDTEAFF
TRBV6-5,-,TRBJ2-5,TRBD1,TGTGCCAGCAGTTCCACCGGGACAGGCGGGGAGACCCAGTACTTC,CASSSTGTGGETQYF
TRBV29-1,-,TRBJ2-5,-,TGCAGCGTTGACGGGACATTGGATTCGAAAGAGACCCAGTACTTC,CSVDGTLDSKETQYF
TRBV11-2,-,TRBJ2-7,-,TGTGCCAGCAGCTCCCAAACTAGTACCGAGCAGTACTTC,CASSSQTSTEQYF
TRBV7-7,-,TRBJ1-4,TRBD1,TGTGCCAGCAGCCCAGGGGGAACTAATGAAAAACTGTTTTTT,CASSPGGTNEKLFF
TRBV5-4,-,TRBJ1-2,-,TGTGCCAGCAGTCCCCAGTCCCAATATGGCTACACCTTC,CASSPQSQYGYTF
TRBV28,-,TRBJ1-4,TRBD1,TGTGCCAGCAGTACTCCTCGCCGGACAGGGCTTAATGAAAAACTGTTTTTT,CASSTPRRTGLNEKLFF
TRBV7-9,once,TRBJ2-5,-,TGTGCCAGCAGCACTAGAAGGGACCAAGAGACCCAGTACTTC,CASSTRRDQETQYF
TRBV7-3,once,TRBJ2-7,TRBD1,TGTGCCAGCAGCACCCGGACAGGGGCCTCCTACGAGCAGTACTTC,CASSTRTGASYEQYF
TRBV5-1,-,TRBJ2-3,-,TGCGCCAGCAGCTTGTCTGGCACAGATACGCAGTATTTT,CASSLSGTDTQYF
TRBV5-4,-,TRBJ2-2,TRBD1,TGTGCCAGCAGCTTAGGGACAGGGGCAACCGGGGAGCTGTTTTTT,CASSLGTGATGELFF
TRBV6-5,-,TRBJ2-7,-,TGTGCCAGCAGTTACTACCCGAGGCCTTCGGGGCAGTACTTC,CASSYYPRPSGQYF
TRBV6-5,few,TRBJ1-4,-,TGTGCCAGCAGTTACTCGGCGACCGGGGCTAATGAAAAACTGTTTTTT,CASSYSATGANEKLFF
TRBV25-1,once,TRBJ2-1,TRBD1,TGTGCCAGCAGTGGTCTCAACAGGGGGCCACGAAATGAGCAGTTCTTC,CASSGLNRGPRNEQFF
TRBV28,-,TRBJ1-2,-,TGTGCCAGCATCCCCACTGGGAGCCCCTATGGCTACACCTTC,CASIPTGSPYGYTF
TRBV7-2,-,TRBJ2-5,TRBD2,TGTGCCAGGGCAGGGGTAGCGGGAGGTTGGGAGCAGTACTTC,CARAGVAGGWEQYF
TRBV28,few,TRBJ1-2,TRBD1,TGTGCCAGCAGTTTAAGGCCGGGACAGGGGAGAGAGGGTAGGGAATACACCTTC,CASSLRPGQGREGREYTF
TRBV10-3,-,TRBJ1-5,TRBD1,TGTGCCATCAAACGACAGGGGAACGCAGATACGCAGCATTTT,CAIKRQGNADTQHF
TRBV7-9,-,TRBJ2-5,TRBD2,TGTGCCAGCAGCACATCGGGGGGGGAGACCCAGTACTTC,CASSTSGGETQYF
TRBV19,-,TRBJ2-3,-,TGTGCCAGTAGTATTGCGGCCAACTTCCCAGATACGCAGTATTTT,CASSIAANFPDTQYF
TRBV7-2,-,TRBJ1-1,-,TGTGCCAGCAGCTTTGCCCTCGGGGTGTTGGGTTTCTTT,CASSFALGVLGFF
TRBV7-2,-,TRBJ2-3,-,TGTGCCAGCAGCACCGGGACTCCCGGCACAGATACGCAGTATTTT,CASSTGTPGTDTQYF
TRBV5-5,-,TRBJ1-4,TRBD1,TGTGCCAGCAGCCCACCGGGGGGGACAGGGGGCGAAAAACTGTTTTTT,CASSPPGGTGGEKLFF
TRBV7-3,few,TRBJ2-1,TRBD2,TGTGCCAGCAGCTTAAGGTCTAGCGGGGCTGAGCAGTTCTTC,CASSLRSSGAEQFF
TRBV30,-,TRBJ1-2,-,TGTGCCTGGGAGGCGGGGGGCGGAGGAGGCTACACCTTC,CAWEAGGGGGYTF